This T cell receptor beta chain was recorded in a study of cytomegalovirus exposure and HLA in healthy donors. Overall study results and limits: Reports described diagnosis of cytomegalovirus status by the classifier as highly specific and sensitive. It emerged from a later analysis that several of the most significant clusters appeared to be linked to common viral pathogens. Cytomegalovirus-associated status was assigned to 150 to 200 TCR beta chains. A later analysis found most CMV-associated TCR beta chains apparently HLA-restricted.

Primers included in the PCR were 60 Vbeta and 13 Jbeta primers. Method: immunoSEQ multiplex PCR; TCRdb's copy keeps in-frame clones and lacks some. The data show roughly 80,000 clones, approximately 81% seen once. Germline values: CDR1 GTSNPN, CDR2 SVGIG (reference sequence). The CDR3 totals 19 residues. Trimming stripped 0 bases from V and 1 base from J, with 23 bases between. This clone was seen a few times. What it binds is unknown. The gene calls are TRBV30 and TRBJ2-3; the D is unclear. The sequenced material came from PBMCs. This clonotype was obtained from a woman in her fifties or sixties in good health and CMV-seropositive. CDR3 loop: CAWSVPPPTMREGTDTQYF. The CDR3 DNA sequence: TGTGCCTGGAGTGTACCCCCCCCAACCATGCGCGAGGGCACAGATACGCAGTATTTT.